This T cell receptor (beta chain) is drawn from a study of blood T cell repertoires in COVID-19. This clone has just a few counts. CDR1 and CDR2 from the germline V gene are LGHDT and YNNKEL (reference sequence). The CDR3 length is 14 residues. The trim removed 6 bases at V and 2 bases at J, leaving 6 bases unmatched. The authors' processing: Nucleated cell number was recorded as an estimate derived from reference gene primer amplification. Data came from immunoSEQ multiplex PCR; TCRdb stores just in-frame clones and leaves some out. V, J and clone size were drawn from that table, and D and trimming were deduced from the DNA. Among about 160,000 clones listed, approximately 85% were seen once. Followed over time, Seattle patients had been enrolled while infection was active.

The material sequenced was peripheral blood. The rearrangement uses TRBV3-1 (or the pseudogene TRBV3-2) and TRBJ2-7; 8 nucleotides agree with TRBD1. This TCR derives from a man aged 80 or over with COVID-19, enrolled during active disease. This CDR3 reads CASRAGTGTYEQYF. CDR3 sequence (DNA): TGTGCCAGCAGGGCCGGGACAGGAACCTACGAGCAGTACTTC.